This entry describes one TCR beta chain. Its specificity is unknown. These data come from a study of a mutant IDH1 vaccine in newly diagnosed glioma. Specified time point: week 47, end of study. The vaccine gave 300 ug of a 20-mer mutant IDH1 peptide subcutaneously per dose. Sequencing used immunoSEQ multiplex PCR; TCRdb keeps in-frame clones, though not all of them. The data contain some 32,000 clones, approximately 90% of them singletons. The material sequenced was PBMCs, taken from a glioma patient whose treatment included an IDH1 peptide vaccine. This sequence was found in a man aged 40-49 years with glioma.

DNA for the CDR3: TGCGCCAGCAGCTTGAGAATAACATATCTTCACAGGGGACTTTGGAATCAGCCCCAGCATTTT. The encoded protein is CASSLRITYLHRGLWNQPQHF. V gene TRBV5-1 combines with J gene TRBJ1-5; 7 positions agree with TRBD1. In germline, CDR1 is SGHRS, CDR2 YFSETQ. The CDR3 runs 21 residues. V shed 1 base, J shed 4 bases, and the junction held 23 bases outside the gene matches.